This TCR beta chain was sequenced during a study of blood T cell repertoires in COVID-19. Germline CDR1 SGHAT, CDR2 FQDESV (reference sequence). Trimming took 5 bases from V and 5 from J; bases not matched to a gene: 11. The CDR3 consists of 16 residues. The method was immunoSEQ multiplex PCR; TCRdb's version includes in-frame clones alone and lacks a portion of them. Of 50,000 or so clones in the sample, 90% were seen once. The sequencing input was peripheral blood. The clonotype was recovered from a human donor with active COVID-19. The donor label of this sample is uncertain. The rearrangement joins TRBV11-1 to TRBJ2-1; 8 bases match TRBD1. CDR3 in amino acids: CASSQHRDRINNEQFF. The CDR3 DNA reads TGTGCCAGCAGCCAACACCGGGACAGGATAAACAATGAGCAGTTCTTC.